Presented here are 18 T cell receptor beta chains from one specimen sequenced in a study of identical twins. TCRdb re-derived calls from the 5' RACE reads in MiXCR, one entry per CDR3 protein. The table lists 1.5 million to 2 million distinct CDR3 sequences, 25% to 35% of them singletons, with about 0.3% in the top ten. The sequenced sample was cord blood. All receptors derive from a newborn girl in good health.

This clonotype appeared a few times. V usage is TRBV7-2 and J usage is TRBJ2-4; TRBD2 aligns across 13 bases. Trimming took 4 bases from V and 8 from J; bases not matched to a gene: 8. Per germline, CDR1 SGHTA and CDR2 FQGNSA. This CDR3 spans 16 amino acids. The CDR3, as DNA: TGTGCCAGCAGCTCACGGACTAGCGGGAGAGGGTACATTCAGTACTTC. Translated, it gives CASSSRTSGRGYIQYF. Full variable domain (remainder filled in from reference TRBV7-2 and TRBJ2-4): GAGVSQSPSNKVTEKGKDVELRCDPISGHTALYWYRQSLGQGLEFLIYFQGNSAPDKSGLPSDRFSAERTGGSVSTLTIQRTQQEDSAVYLCASSSRTSGRGYIQYFGAGTRLSVL.

The V gene is TRBV2, the J gene TRBJ2-3; D gene uncertain. CDR3 length: 12 residues. CDR1 and CDR2 from the germline V gene are SNHLY and FYNNEI. V lost 1 base and J lost 7, with 6 bases in between. Here the CDR3 reads CASSEGPNTQYF. The CDR3 DNA sequence: TGTGCCAGCAGTGAAGGTCCAAATACGCAGTATTTT. Drawing the rest from reference TRBV2 and TRBJ2-3, the complete variable domain is EPEVTQTPSHQVTQMGQEVILRCVPISNHLYFYWYRQILGQKVEFLVSFYNNEISEKSEIFDDQFSVERPDGSNFTLKIRSTKLEDSAMYFCASSEGPNTQYFGPGTRLTVL.

CDR3 in amino acids: CASRKRQGGTNTEAFF. CDR3 nucleotide sequence: TGTGCCAGCAGAAAGCGACAGGGAGGGACGAACACTGAAGCTTTCTTT. This chain links TRBV7-9 with TRBJ1-1; 7 nucleotides match TRBD1. The CDR3 has 16 amino acids. Germline lookup yields CDR1 SEHNR and CDR2 FQNEAQ (reference sequence). V lost 6 bases, J lost 1 base, and 11 bases stayed unmatched.

In its sample, this clonotype was seen a few times. The chain carries TRBV24-1 and TRBJ2-1; TRBD2 is a possible D gene (5 bases). CDR3 size: 10 residues. V was cut by 12 bases and J by 10 bases, with 12 bases left in between. Per the germline V gene, CDR1 is KGHDR and CDR2 is SFDVKD. CDR3: CASPGVEQFF. The CDR3, as DNA: TGTGCCTCCCCCGGGGTAGAGCAGTTCTTC.

Remarks on this clonotype: Germline is not matched at one junction end, which may reflect a read error. This CDR3 is CANSPSGRNTDTQYF. The CDR3 DNA follows: TGTGCCAACAGCCCTAGCGGGAGGAACACAGATACGCAGTATTTT. This sequence joins TRBV4-2 and TRBJ2-3; TRBD2 agrees at 11 bases. The CDR3 is 15 amino acids. Germline loops: CDR1 LGHNA, CDR2 YNFKEQ.

The chain carries TRBV19 and TRBJ1-5; unclear D gene. The length of the CDR3 is 14 residues. The germline V and J ends were trimmed by 3 bases and 0 bases, with 6 bases remaining between them. The V gene's germline CDR1 is LNHDA and CDR2 SQIVND (reference sequence). For the CDR3, the DNA is TGTGCCAGTAGTATCGTCTATAGCAATCAGCCCCAGCATTTT. Translation: CASSIVYSNQPQHF.

The chain is built from TRBV7-2 and TRBJ2-3; 12 nucleotides agree with TRBD2. The CDR3 runs 15 residues. The germline V gene encodes CDR1 SGHTA and CDR2 FQGNSA. The V and J ends lost 11 bases and 4 bases, in that order; junction bases with no gene match: 10. CDR3 nucleotides: TGTGCCGGACGACCTCTAGCGGGGGGGCCAGATACGCAGTATTTT. This sequence encodes CAGRPLAGGPDTQYF.

V usage is TRBV20-1 and J usage is TRBJ1-5, with D maybe TRBD1 (5 bases). V was shortened by 1 base and J by 0 bases, with 13 bases between the two germline ends. Germline values: CDR1 DFQATT, CDR2 SNEGSKA (reference sequence). The CDR3 is 16 amino acids. CDR3 sequence reads: CSARAEGAFSNQPQHF. The CDR3 bases are TGCAGTGCTAGAGCCGAAGGGGCGTTTAGCAATCAGCCCCAGCATTTT.

This clonotype was counted many times. The chain has TRBV25-1 and TRBJ2-5, with 7 bases that match TRBD2. Looked up from germline, CDR1 is MGHDK and CDR2 is SYGVNS. V shed 2 bases and J 2 bases; nucleotides not matched to a gene: 5. CDR3 length: 15 amino acids. CDR3 sequence reads: CASSEGLAVQETQYF. The CDR3 nucleotides are TGTGCCAGCAGTGAAGGGCTAGCGGTTCAAGAGACCCAGTACTTC.

This clonotype was recorded many times. The chain couples TRBV20-1 to TRBJ2-7; weak D call: TRBD2 (6 bases). The CDR3 length is 14 residues. Germline CDR1 DFQATT, CDR2 SNEGSKA (reference sequence). V was cut by 1 base and J by 0 bases, with 10 bases left in between. The DNA of the CDR3 is TGCAGTGCTAGAGTGGTAGCGGACTCCTACGAGCAGTACTTC. It yields the protein CSARVVADSYEQYF.

In this sample, this clonotype turned up a few times. V and J are TRBV29-1 and TRBJ1-2; D may be TRBD1 (5 bases). Trimming left V 7 bases short and J 4 bases short, with 10 bases between. This CDR3 has 11 residues. The germline CDR1 and CDR2 sequences are SQVTM and ANQGSEA. The CDR3 here is CSADGTYGYTF. The CDR3 nucleotides are TGCAGCGCCGACGGGACCTATGGCTACACCTTC.

This chain links TRBV4-2 with TRBJ2-7; a possible D gene is TRBD1 (6 bases). Germline CDR1 LGHNA, CDR2 YNFKEQ. This CDR3 is built from 16 residues. Trimming removed 4 bases at V and 0 bases at J, with 16 bases between. CDR3 in amino acids: CASSPPGTSSSYEQYF. In nucleotides, the CDR3 is TGTGCCAGCAGCCCACCCGGGACATCGAGCTCCTACGAGCAGTACTTC.

This clonotype occurred a few times. V gene TRBV7-8 combines with J gene TRBJ2-1; 8 bases align to TRBD2. V trimming: 7 bases; J trimming: 5 bases; junction bases outside the gene matches: 13. The CDR3 length is 16 residues. The germline gives CDR1 SGHVS, CDR2 FQNEAQ. CDR3 sequence (DNA): TGTGCCAGCACTTCGGGGCGGGGGGCGAATAACAATGAGCAGTTCTTC. Amino acid sequence: CASTSGRGANNNEQFF.

This rearrangement joins TRBV20-1 to TRBJ1-5, with D hard to call. Trimming pared 4 bases from V and 8 bases from J, leaving 21 bases between. The CDR3 contains 15 residues. Per germline, CDR1 DFQATT and CDR2 SNEGSKA (reference sequence). The CDR3 loop reads CSATPPGVEAEPQHF. CDR3 DNA sequence: TGCAGTGCTACGCCGCCCGGGGTGGAGGCTGAGCCCCAGCATTTT.

The chain recombines TRBV6-5 with TRBJ2-1; tentative D call: TRBD2 (5 bases). V shed 2 bases and J shed 0 bases, with 17 bases lying between them. CDR3 length: 18 amino acids. Per the germline V gene, CDR1 is MNHEY and CDR2 is SVGAGI. CDR3 DNA: TGTGCCAGCAGTTACCACCCACTAAGCGGCCGCTCCTACAATGAGCAGTTCTTC. This sequence encodes CASSYHPLSGRSYNEQFF.

This clonotype was detected a few times. The rearrangement links TRBV3-1 to TRBJ2-5, with D tentatively TRBD1 (6 bases). Trimming took off 7 bases at V and 1 base at J, with 13 bases between the two ends. Germline values: CDR1 LGHDT, CDR2 YNNKEL (reference sequence). This CDR3 contains 14 residues. CDR3 region: CASTLQGRQETQYF. The CDR3 DNA is TGTGCCAGCACCCTACAGGGACGCCAAGAGACCCAGTACTTC.

This clonotype was seen repeatedly, ten times or more. The chain couples TRBV6-1 to TRBJ1-5, with no clear D. Germline lookup yields CDR1 MNHNS and CDR2 SASEGT. The CDR3 runs 13 residues. Trimming removed 2 bases from V and 4 bases from J, with 6 bases in between. In DNA form, the CDR3 reads TGTGCCAGCAGTGAATTCGGGAATCAGCCCCAGCATTTT. This gives the protein CASSEFGNQPQHF.

The V call is TRBV6-1, the J call TRBJ2-1; D is perhaps TRBD2 (5 bases). The CDR3 has 13 amino acids. Trimming cost V 4 bases and J 2 bases, with 6 bases left between them. The V gene's germline CDR1 is MNHNS and CDR2 SASEGT. The DNA for the CDR3 is TGTGCCAGCAGTGGGACTCCCTACAATGAGCAGTTCTTC. Its translation: CASSGTPYNEQFF.